The 24 T cell receptor beta chains in this list originate from one sample, sequenced in a study of control samples from healthy donors and cancer patients (TCRdb year 2020). Library method: the immunoSEQ multiplex PCR assay. TCRdb retrieved this table from immuneACCESS and kept in-frame rearrangements only. Not all clones are present; in checked studies, unresolved V genes account for under half, and no reason is known for the remainder. The sample contains 190,000 or so clones, over 85% of them found a single time. More than 1.4% of the sample belongs to the ten largest clones. Input material: blood. Every receptor here comes from a man aged 18 to 29 in good health.

The chain employs TRBV6-1 and TRBJ1-2; D uncertain. V dropped 2 bases and J dropped 5 bases, with 9 bases sitting between them. The CDR3 is 13 amino acids. Germline V gene lookup returns CDR1 MNHNS and CDR2 SASEGT. The CDR3 DNA follows: TGTGCCAGCAGTGAACAAGGGAAGTATGGCTACACCTTC. Translated: CASSEQGKYGYTF.

This sequence joins TRBV19 and TRBJ2-2; 7 bases match TRBD1. J gave up 5 bases and V 5 bases, and 5 bases lay outside the gene matches. CDR1 is LNHDA and CDR2 is SQIVND in the germline V gene (reference sequence). This CDR3 is built from 14 residues. Written as DNA, the CDR3 is TGTGCCAGTAGTCCGGGACAGACGACCGGGGAGCTGTTTTTT. It translates to CASSPGQTTGELFF. Drawing the rest from reference TRBV19 and TRBJ2-2, the complete variable domain is DGGITQSPKYLFRKEGQNVTLSCEQNLNHDAMYWYRQDPGQGLRLIYYSQIVNDFQKGDIAEGYSVSREKKESFPLTVTSAQKNPTAFYLCASSPGQTTGELFFGEGSRLTVL.

This clone has just a few counts. The rearrangement links TRBV20-1 to TRBJ1-6; 9 bases agree with TRBD1. The V gene's germline CDR1 is DFQATT and CDR2 SNEGSKA (reference sequence). The CDR3 spans 14 residues. The J segment lost 7 bases and the V segment lost 3 bases, leaving 4 bases of the junction unmatched. The CDR3, as DNA: TGCAGTGCTAGTAAAGGGACAGGGAATTCACCCCTCCACTTT. It is translated as CSASKGTGNSPLHF.

For the CDR3, the DNA is TGTGCCAGCAGCTCTCGCGTGAGACTAGCGGGGGGCCGCAGGGTGGAGACCCAGTACTTC. Translation gives CASSSRVRLAGGRRVETQYF. The genes are TRBV7-7 and TRBJ2-5; 13 positions match TRBD2. With 4 bases clipped from V and 5 bases from J, the junction kept 19 bases outside the gene matches. CDR3 length equals 20 residues. CDR1 and CDR2 from the germline V gene are SSHAT and FNYEAQ (reference sequence).

The chain has TRBV14 and TRBJ1-6, with TRBD1 matching over 7 bases. The V segment lost 4 bases and the J segment 3 bases; nucleotides outside the gene matches: 6. Germline CDR1 SGHDN, CDR2 FVKESK. CDR3 length equals 16 residues. In nucleotides, the CDR3 is TGTGCCAGCAGCCCAACAGGGGCCCTCTATAATTCACCCCTCCACTTT. It codes for CASSPTGALYNSPLHF.

This chain joins TRBV2 and TRBJ2-7; no firm D call. The CDR3 is 14 amino acids. Germline CDR1 SNHLY, CDR2 FYNNEI. V gave up 8 bases and J gave up 0 bases, with 14 bases separating them. CDR3 bases: TGTGCCAGCGGGTGGGCAGGATACTCCTACGAGCAGTACTTC. This codes for CASGWAGYSYEQYF. Based on the CDR3 plus reference TRBV2 and TRBJ2-7, the full variable domain is EPEVTQTPSHQVTQMGQEVILRCVPISNHLYFYWYRQILGQKVEFLVSFYNNEISEKSEIFDDQFSVERPDGSNFTLKIRSTKLEDSAMYFCASGWAGYSYEQYFGPGTRLTVT.

This chain links TRBV18 with TRBJ1-5, with D unresolved. The germline V and J ends were trimmed by 4 bases and 4 bases, with 8 bases remaining between them. CDR3 length equals 13 residues. Germline CDR1 is KGHSH and CDR2 is LQKENI. Here the CDR3 DNA reads TGTGCCAGCTCACGCGGCGGGAATCAGCCCCAGCATTTT. Its translation: CASSRGGNQPQHF.

The rearrangement joins TRBV18 to TRBJ1-1; D might be TRBD1 (6 bases). With 0 bases removed from V and 0 bases from J, the gap between germline ends came to 14 bases. Per germline, CDR1 KGHSH and CDR2 LQKENI. The CDR3 has 17 residues. The CDR3 loop is CASSPPPTDRLNTEAFF. As DNA, the CDR3 is TGTGCCAGCTCACCACCGCCAACAGACAGGTTGAACACTGAAGCTTTCTTT.

This clone was detected only once. J is TRBJ2-3 and V is TRBV5-6; no definite D call. Per germline, CDR1 SGHDT and CDR2 YYEEEE. The CDR3 extends over 15 amino acids. The germline V and J ends were trimmed by 1 base and 4 bases, with 13 bases remaining between them. CDR3 residues: CASSLSPLEADTQYF. The CDR3 coding sequence is TGTGCCAGCAGCTTGAGCCCTCTTGAGGCAGATACGCAGTATTTT.

The V gene is TRBV4-1, the J gene TRBJ2-1, with D possibly being TRBD2 (5 bases). The CDR3 consists of 13 residues. V lost 1 base and J 8 bases, leaving 9 bases between the germline ends. Germline V gene lookup returns CDR1 MGHRA and CDR2 YSYEKL. CDR3 protein: CASSQVGSDEQFF. Here the CDR3 DNA reads TGCGCCAGCAGCCAAGTAGGGAGCGATGAGCAGTTCTTC.

About this clone: One end of the junction fails to match germline, which may point to a read error. The chain couples TRBV18 to TRBJ1-1, with 11 bases aligning to TRBD1. The CDR3 sequence is 16 residues long. Germline values: CDR1 KGHSH, CDR2 LQKENI. Written as DNA, the CDR3 is TGTGCCGGCTCACCCCCCATTGGGACAGGGGGAACTGAAGCTTTCTTT. Protein product: CAGSPPIGTGGTEAFF.

The DNA of the CDR3 is TGTGCCAGCAGTGCGAGGAGTGGGGGCTACACCTTC. It is translated as CASSARSGGYTF. V is TRBV27 and J is TRBJ1-2; D is undetermined. Trimming shortened V by 5 bases and J by 8 bases, and 12 bases separated the two germline ends. The CDR3 is made up of 12 amino acids. Germline CDR1 is MNHEY and CDR2 is SMNVEV (reference sequence).

This chain connects TRBV5-8 to TRBJ1-5, with 7 bases lining up with TRBD1. V shed 2 bases and J 1 base; nucleotides not matched to a gene: 3. This CDR3 spans 15 amino acids. Germline V gene sequence: CDR1 SGHTS, CDR2 YDEGEE. The CDR3, as DNA: TGTGCCAGCAGCTTTCGACAGGGAAGCAATCAGCCCCAGCATTTT. Translated: CASSFRQGSNQPQHF.

The rearrangement joins TRBV30 to TRBJ2-1, with 15 bases identical to TRBD2. The CDR3 has 18 residues. The V segment lost 2 bases and the J segment 10 bases; nucleotides outside the gene matches: 15. In germline, CDR1 is GTSNPN, CDR2 SVGIG (reference sequence). The CDR3 loop reads CAWSPSKWTSGGVQEQFF. The DNA for the CDR3 is TGTGCCTGGAGTCCCTCTAAATGGACTAGCGGGGGGGTGCAGGAGCAGTTCTTC.

The chain carries TRBV5-6 and TRBJ2-7; the D gene is possibly TRBD1 (6 bases). Germline CDR1 SGHDT, CDR2 YYEEEE. The CDR3 is 15 residues long. With 4 bases removed from V and 3 bases from J, the gap between germline ends came to 17 bases. The CDR3: CASSPSLTGDYEQYF. In DNA form, the CDR3 reads TGTGCCAGCAGCCCCAGCCTGACAGGAGACTACGAGCAGTACTTC.

The chain employs TRBV28 and TRBJ1-5; no clear D. The V gene lost 4 bases and the J gene lost 0 bases, with 7 bases spanning the gap. Germline V gene data show CDR1 as MDHEN and CDR2 as SYDVKM. This CDR3 has 14 residues. The CDR3 region is CASSSPFSNQPQHF. The CDR3 region has the DNA TGTGCCAGCAGTTCGCCTTTTAGCAATCAGCCCCAGCATTTT.

This clone is a singleton in its sample. The V and J genes are TRBV21-1 and TRBJ2-2; the table calls TRBD1, which could not be checked here. TRBV21-1 is flagged as a pseudogene. This CDR3 is built from 16 residues. CDR3 in DNA: TGTGCCAGCAGCGAAGTGACAGTGGAGAACACCGGGGAGCTGTTTTTT. Translated, it gives CASSEVTVENTGELFF.

The chain links TRBV10-3 to TRBJ1-5, with D perhaps matching TRBD1 (6 bases). The CDR3 is 16 residues long. V lost 2 bases and J lost 4, with 15 bases in between. The germline CDR1 and CDR2 sequences are ENHRY and SYGVKD. CDR3 coding DNA: TGTGCCATCAGTGAGCCGTCCCGGGACATTAATCAGCCCCAGCATTTT. Translation gives CAISEPSRDINQPQHF.

This clone showed up just once. This chain joins TRBV18 and TRBJ2-2, with 13 bases matching TRBD2. Looked up from germline, CDR1 is KGHSH and CDR2 is LQKENI. Trimming removed 6 bases from V and 4 bases from J; junction bases left unmatched: 5. The CDR3 extends over 16 amino acids. The CDR3 loop reads CASSLTSGGITGELFF. As DNA, the CDR3 is TGTGCCAGCTCCCTGACTAGCGGGGGGATCACCGGGGAGCTGTTTTTT.

The genes are TRBV2 and TRBJ2-5; D unresolved. The CDR3 is 12 amino acids. Trimming pared 7 bases from V and 2 bases from J, leaving 8 bases between. Germline V gives CDR1 SNHLY, CDR2 FYNNEI. The CDR3 nucleotides are TGTGCCAGCAATCTAGGGCAAGAGACCCAGTACTTC. This sequence encodes CASNLGQETQYF.

The chain has TRBV6-5 and TRBJ2-7; 7 bases line up with TRBD1. Germline assignment: CDR1 MNHEY and CDR2 SVGAGI. V shed 6 bases, J shed 2 bases, and the junction held 7 bases outside the gene matches. The CDR3 contains 14 residues. The CDR3, as DNA: TGTGCCAGCAGCTACGACAGGGCCACCTACGAGCAGTACTTC. It codes for CASSYDRATYEQYF.

This clone came up once. The gene calls are TRBV18 and TRBJ2-7, with TRBD1 matching 9 bases. V shed 4 bases and J 7 bases; nucleotides not matched to a gene: 5. The CDR3 sequence is 13 residues long. CDR1 and CDR2 (germline): KGHSH, LQKENI. CDR3 protein: CASSLGTGREQYF. Here the CDR3 DNA reads TGTGCCAGCTCACTCGGGACAGGGCGAGAGCAGTACTTC.

This chain joins TRBV5-1 and TRBJ2-2; 7 nucleotides agree with TRBD1. Looked up from germline, CDR1 is SGHRS and CDR2 is YFSETQ. The CDR3 has 15 amino acids. Losses at the gene ends were 4 bases for V and 3 bases for J; bases not matched to a gene: 6. CDR3 bases: TGCGCCAGCAGCATCGGACAGGTCGACACCGGGGAGCTGTTTTTT. It yields the protein CASSIGQVDTGELFF. Drawing the rest from reference TRBV5-1 and TRBJ2-2, the complete variable domain is KAGVTQTPRYLIKTRGQQVTLSCSPISGHRSVSWYQQTPGQGLQFLFEYFSETQRNKGNFPGRFSGRQFSNSRSEMNVSTLELGDSALYLCASSIGQVDTGELFFGEGSRLTVL.

The chain is built from TRBV6-6 and TRBJ2-2, with 7 bases matching TRBD2. The CDR3 is 16 residues long. The germline CDR1 and CDR2 sequences are MNHNY and SVGAGI (reference sequence). Trimming removed 8 bases from V and 1 base from J; junction bases left unmatched: 10. Written as DNA, the CDR3 is TGTGCCAGCGGGCCGGGCGGGAGTGGGAACACCGGGGAGCTGTTTTTT. As protein: CASGPGGSGNTGELFF.